This TCR beta chain was obtained from a study of CD8+CD57+ T cells in acquired aplastic anemia. Overall study: When averaged, DNA from sorted CD4+ and CD8+ cells came to about 2.9 ug. Notes on the study in general: Both patients and controls carried the same twenty-nine CD8+ CDR3 sequences.

Selection for sequencing was limited to patients who had shown CD8+CD57+ cell expansion by flow cytometry. Acquired aplastic anemia of severe grade affected all patients. Note on this clonotype: Its antigen remains unidentified.

For CDR3 and TCR beta VDJ profiling, genomic DNA was the template used. TCRdb fed the reads into MiXCR, producing one record per CDR3 protein. The table has about 75,000 distinct CDR3 sequences, less than 85% seen once; the top ten hold roughly 80%. CDR3 length: 12 residues. Germline values: CDR1 SQVTM, CDR2 ANQGSEA. V was clipped by 4 bases and J by 2 bases, with 6 bases between them. The sample consisted of sorted CD4+, CD8+, or CD8+CD57+ T cells (not recorded which) from PBMCs. The receptor was derived from a human donor with aplastic anemia. V gene TRBV29-1 combines with J gene TRBJ1-3; D is possibly TRBD1 (6 bases). The CDR3 loop reads CSVGTAGNTIYF. CDR3 DNA sequence: TGCAGCGTTGGGACAGCTGGAAACACCATATATTTT.